A single sample gave rise to the 11 T cell receptor beta chains below, sequenced in a study of response to subunit inactivated influenza vaccine. MiXCR was run by TCRdb on the RT-PCR reads, yielding one entry per CDR3 protein. This table holds 550,000 to 800,000 distinct CDR3 sequences, about 14% found once. Sequenced material: PBMCs from blood, taken 14 to 15 days before vaccination. The receptors originated from a man between 50 and 59 years old who received an inactivated influenza vaccine.

In its sample, this clonotype was seen a few times. V is TRBV10-3 and J is TRBJ2-4, with a weak D call TRBD1 (6 bases). The CDR3 has 13 amino acids. Germline V gene sequence: CDR1 ENHRY, CDR2 SYGVKD. V shed 7 bases and J shed 2 bases, with 9 bases lying between them. The CDR3 protein is CAITDRTKNIQYF. The CDR3, as DNA: TGTGCCATCACCGACAGGACCAAAAACATTCAGTACTTC.

This clonotype was seen a handful of times. The chain carries TRBV5-1 and TRBJ2-1; 14 positions match TRBD2. With V trimmed by 1 base and J by 7 bases, 7 bases remained unmatched. This CDR3 has 17 residues. Germline V CDR1 and CDR2: SGHRS, YFSETQ. CDR3 nucleotide sequence: TGCGCCAGCAGCTTGACAACCGGGACTAGCGGGAGAAATGAGCAGTTCTTC. It translates to CASSLTTGTSGRNEQFF.

The V call is TRBV7-2, the J call TRBJ2-1; 8 bases match TRBD2. Germline values: CDR1 SGHTA, CDR2 FQGNSA. This CDR3 region has 12 residues. The trim removed 5 bases at V and 10 bases at J, leaving 4 bases unmatched. The CDR3, as DNA: TGTGCCAGCAGCCCAGAGCGGGGGGAGCAGTTCTTC. Protein sequence: CASSPERGEQFF.

This chain uses TRBV12-3 or TRBV12-4 with TRBJ2-2; TRBD1 aligns across 8 bases. Unmatched junction bases numbered 5, after V lost 7 bases and J lost 4 bases. This CDR3 region has 14 residues. Here the CDR3 DNA reads TGTGCCAGCACCCAGGGGGCGGTCACCGGGGAGCTGTTTTTT. This sequence encodes CASTQGAVTGELFF.

J is TRBJ1-5 and V is TRBV6-1, with a possible D match to TRBD1 (6 bases). The CDR3 covers 14 residues. V was clipped by 11 bases and J by 6 bases, with 20 bases between them. Germline V CDR1 and CDR2: MNHNS, SASEGT. The CDR3 DNA sequence: TGTGCCTCCGGGCTGGGGGCTGCGGTTCAGCCCCAGCATTTT. Its protein product is CASGLGAAVQPQHF.

The rearrangement links TRBV2 to TRBJ2-7; D remains unclear. The V and J ends lost 7 bases and 6 bases respectively, with 10 bases between them. Germline V CDR1 and CDR2: SNHLY, FYNNEI. The CDR3 covers 11 residues. CDR3 sequence reads: CASNSLLEQYF. In DNA, the CDR3 is TGTGCCAGCAATTCACTTCTCGAGCAGTACTTC.

This clonotype was seen only a few times. The chain is built from TRBV7-8 and TRBJ1-4; 7 bases line up with TRBD1. Germline CDR1 is SGHVS and CDR2 is FQNEAQ. The CDR3 has 14 residues. Trimming took 6 bases from V and 5 from J; bases not matched to a gene: 6. The CDR3: CASRAGTVNEKLFF. As DNA, the CDR3 is TGTGCCAGCAGGGCCGGGACAGTGAATGAAAAACTGTTTTTT.

The J gene is TRBJ1-5, the V gene TRBV24-1; maybe TRBD1 (6 bases). This CDR3 spans 13 amino acids. CDR1 is KGHDR and CDR2 is SFDVKD in the germline V gene. Trimming stripped 6 bases from V and 3 bases from J, with 8 bases between. The CDR3 DNA reads TGTGCCACCAGTCAGGGGTTCAATCAGCCCCAGCATTTT. It translates to CATSQGFNQPQHF.

This clonotype was seen a handful of times. The chain couples TRBV6-5 to TRBJ2-3; D is possibly TRBD2 (6 bases). CDR1 is MNHEY, CDR2 SVGAGI, per germline. V dropped 6 bases and J dropped 2 bases, with 15 bases sitting between them. CDR3 length: 15 residues. The CDR3 nucleotides are TGTGCCAGCAGCTTAGGGACTTCTACCACAGATACGCAGTATTTT. It codes for CASSLGTSTTDTQYF.

The V call is TRBV6-5, the J call TRBJ1-2, with 8 nucleotides matching TRBD1. Unmatched junction bases numbered 15, after V lost 4 bases and J lost 8 bases. This CDR3 is 16 amino acids long. The germline gives CDR1 MNHEY, CDR2 SVGAGI. CDR3 in DNA: TGTGCCAGCAGTTCGGGACAGGTTACTGTTCCGGGCGGCTACACCTTC. Translated: CASSSGQVTVPGGYTF.

This clonotype has only a few counts. The CDR3 here is CASSLSRGTLRETQYF. CDR3 coding DNA: TGTGCCAGCAGTTTAAGTAGAGGGACCCTTAGGGAGACCCAGTACTTC. The chain uses TRBV28 and TRBJ2-5, with D perhaps assigned TRBD1 or TRBD2 (5 bases each). Looked up from germline, CDR1 is MDHEN and CDR2 is SYDVKM. The germline V and J ends were trimmed by 2 bases and 5 bases, with 18 bases remaining between them. This CDR3 is 16 amino acids long.